Included here is one T cell receptor beta chain sequence, with context. The entry originates in a study of blood T cell repertoires in COVID-19. Turning to the study itself: The United States, Italy and Spain provided the acute and convalescent COVID-19 samples. Sources were T cells, B-cell-depleted T cells, or PBMCs; the material itself was cDNA or gDNA.

Losses at the gene ends were 3 bases for V and 7 bases for J; bases not matched to a gene: 10. The CDR3 has 15 amino acids. Germline CDR1 and CDR2: DFQATT and SNEGSKA (reference sequence). TCRdb's table, derived via immunoSEQ multiplex PCR, lists solely in-frame clones and lacks some. The sample records 85,000 to 120,000 clones, 71% being singletons. The chain recombines TRBV20-1 with TRBJ2-1, with 9 nucleotides matching TRBD1. The source of this sequence is a human donor with acute or convalescent COVID-19. The donor label of this sample is uncertain. Sequenced: peripheral blood. CDR3 bases: TGCAGTGCTAGTGCCCTGGACAGGGGCGGGAATGAGCAGTTCTTC. Protein sequence: CSASALDRGGNEQFF.